These 24 T cell receptor beta chains share one sample of origin, sequenced in a study of control samples from healthy donors and cancer patients. Only in-frame clones appear in the TCRdb table, and some are missing; sequencing was by immunoSEQ multiplex PCR. This table holds approximately 52,000 clones, 90% to 97% found once. Specimen: blood. Receptor source: a woman younger than 35 in good health.

This clone was counted a single time. The rearrangement joins TRBV5-1 to TRBJ2-3; TRBD1 agrees at 9 bases. The trim removed 4 bases at V and 6 bases at J, leaving 3 bases unmatched. Germline V gene lookup returns CDR1 SGHRS and CDR2 YFSETQ. The CDR3 consists of 13 residues. The CDR3 sequence: CASSGQGRDTQYF. The CDR3 region has the DNA TGCGCCAGCAGCGGACAGGGGAGGGATACGCAGTATTTT.

J is TRBJ1-6 and V is TRBV7-9; the D gene is possibly TRBD1 (6 bases). The CDR3 totals 15 residues. Trimming took off 2 bases at V and 7 bases at J, with 12 bases between the two ends. Germline CDR1 and CDR2: SEHNR and FQNEAQ (reference sequence). DNA for the CDR3: TGTGCCAGCAGCTTACCCGGACAGCTCAATTCACCCCTCCACTTT. Translated: CASSLPGQLNSPLHF.

The V gene is TRBV12-3 or TRBV12-4, the J gene TRBJ1-6; no clear D. The CDR3 totals 13 residues. The V gene lost 7 bases and the J gene lost 10 bases, with 14 bases spanning the gap. The CDR3, as DNA: TGTGCCAGCAAGAGCGAGGGTAGATCACCCCTCCACTTT. It yields the protein CASKSEGRSPLHF.

This rearrangement joins TRBV19 to TRBJ1-2, with D hard to call. The CDR3 has 13 residues. CDR1 is LNHDA, CDR2 SQIVND, per germline (reference sequence). Deletions cut 6 bases from V and 0 bases from J, with 8 bases between. In DNA, the CDR3 is TGTGCCAGTAGGTCCGACCCTAACTATGGCTACACCTTC. This encodes CASRSDPNYGYTF. Drawing the rest from reference TRBV19 and TRBJ1-2, the complete variable domain is DGGITQSPKYLFRKEGQNVTLSCEQNLNHDAMYWYRQDPGQGLRLIYYSQIVNDFQKGDIAEGYSVSREKKESFPLTVTSAQKNPTAFYLCASRSDPNYGYTFGSGTRLTVV.

The rearrangement joins TRBV13 to TRBJ2-4; D remains ambiguous. This CDR3 spans 14 amino acids. The V end was cut by 4 bases, the J end by 0 bases, with 7 bases between. From germline, CDR1 is PRHDT and CDR2 FYEKMQ (reference sequence). The CDR3 loop reads CASSSTVAKNIQYF. In DNA, the CDR3 is TGTGCCAGCAGCTCCACGGTAGCCAAAAACATTCAGTACTTC.

A few counts support this clone. The chain is built from TRBV6-4 and TRBJ2-3, with no clear D. CDR1 is MRHNA, CDR2 SNTAGT, per germline. The CDR3 extends over 16 amino acids. V was clipped by 3 bases and J by 4 bases, with 17 bases between them. CDR3 sequence reads: CASSETGAPASDTQYF. The CDR3 nucleotides read TGTGCCAGCAGTGAAACCGGAGCCCCCGCGTCAGATACGCAGTATTTT.

This sequence joins TRBV7-9 and TRBJ1-5; D remains ambiguous. The CDR3 spans 14 residues. Per germline, CDR1 SEHNR and CDR2 FQNEAQ (reference sequence). The ends were cut back, 4 bases at V and 1 base at J, with 8 bases in the middle. The CDR3 DNA reads as TGTGCCAGCAGCTCGGAGATGAGCAATCAGCCCCAGCATTTT. Its translation: CASSSEMSNQPQHF.

This clone was recorded once. The genes are TRBV5-5 and TRBJ1-5; D is undetermined. The CDR3 is 16 amino acids. CDR1 is SGHKS and CDR2 is YYEKEE in the germline V gene (reference sequence). V shed 4 bases and J shed 2 bases, with 16 bases lying between them. The CDR3 protein is CASSPRIDGGNQPQHF. The DNA of the CDR3 is TGTGCCAGCAGCCCGCGAATCGACGGGGGCAATCAGCCCCAGCATTTT.

The chain uses TRBV6-4 and TRBJ1-2; TRBD1 might be the D (6 bases). CDR3 length equals 21 residues. Germline CDR1 reads MRHNA; CDR2 reads SNTAGT. Between the trimmed V and J ends, which lost 2 bases and 6 bases, there was a span of 34 bases. The CDR3 protein is CASSDKGGARDTGSCRNGYTF. CDR3 coding DNA: TGTGCCAGCAGTGACAAGGGGGGGGCCCGGGACACCGGATCCTGCCGGAATGGCTACACCTTC.

V is TRBV5-1 and J is TRBJ1-1, with D possibly TRBD1 on 6 matching bases. There are 16 residues in the CDR3. V was clipped by 4 bases and J by 0 bases, with 16 bases between them. Germline V lookup: CDR1 SGHRS, CDR2 YFSETQ. Here the CDR3 reads CASSTERTALNTEAFF. The CDR3 region has the DNA TGCGCCAGCAGCACGGAAAGGACAGCCTTGAACACTGAAGCTTTCTTT.

The chain joins TRBV3-1 (or the pseudogene TRBV3-2) to TRBJ1-2; unclear D gene. CDR1 and CDR2 from the germline V gene are LGHDT and YNNKEL (reference sequence). CDR3 size: 18 residues. V shed 1 base and J shed 8 bases, with 26 bases lying between them. DNA for the CDR3: TGTGCCAGCAGCCAAGTTAGTGCGGCCTTCCGCGCGGACGGGGGCTACACCTTC. This encodes CASSQVSAAFRADGGYTF.

The V and J genes are TRBV7-9 and TRBJ2-5, with D perhaps matching TRBD2 (5 bases). The germline V gene encodes CDR1 SEHNR and CDR2 FQNEAQ (reference sequence). The CDR3 totals 15 residues. The germline V and J ends were trimmed by 5 bases and 2 bases, with 15 bases remaining between them. The DNA for the CDR3 is TGTGCCAGCAGCCCGGGGTCTCCGGGGCAAGAGACCCAGTACTTC. Amino acid sequence: CASSPGSPGQETQYF.

The chain links TRBV4-1 to TRBJ2-3; a weak D match, TRBD2 (6 bases). Trimming pared 11 bases from V and 1 base from J, leaving 19 bases between. The CDR3 runs to 15 residues. Looked up from germline, CDR1 is MGHRA and CDR2 is YSYEKL. The CDR3 sequence is CAPRRLSGGTDTQYF. The CDR3 coding sequence is TGCGCCCCCCGCCGGCTCTCGGGGGGCACAGATACGCAGTATTTT.

This clone appeared a few times. The chain links TRBV5-4 to TRBJ2-1; TRBD2 is a possible D gene (6 bases). This CDR3 contains 14 residues. V lost 2 bases and J lost 5, with 11 bases in between. Germline V gene sequence: CDR1 SGHNT, CDR2 YYREEE (reference sequence). This CDR3 is CASSFGGADNEQFF. As DNA, the CDR3 is TGTGCCAGCAGCTTCGGCGGGGCCGACAATGAGCAGTTCTTC.

The J gene is TRBJ2-2, the V gene TRBV4-3; 7 nucleotides match TRBD2. Per germline, CDR1 LGHNA and CDR2 YSLEER. The CDR3 runs 16 residues. V lost 0 bases, J lost 7 bases, and 8 bases stayed unmatched. This CDR3 reads CASSQDPVGGSGELFF. The DNA of the CDR3 is TGCGCCAGCAGCCAAGATCCGGTCGGGGGGAGCGGGGAGCTGTTTTTT.

The V call is TRBV19, the J call TRBJ1-2; D uncertain. Germline CDR1 LNHDA, CDR2 SQIVND (reference sequence). The CDR3 is 14 residues long. Trimming stripped 3 bases from V and 7 bases from J, with 15 bases between. This CDR3 is CASSIRAGSSGYTF. CDR3 coding DNA: TGTGCCAGTAGTATTCGGGCAGGTTCGTCTGGCTACACCTTC.

The chain links TRBV7-8 to TRBJ2-7, with 9 bases lining up with TRBD2. Germline CDR1 is SGHVS and CDR2 is FQNEAQ. The CDR3 is 15 amino acids. The junction had 9 bases not matched to a gene; V was cut back by 5 bases and J by 4 bases. CDR3: CASSDRPGLAYEQYF. CDR3 DNA sequence: TGTGCCAGCAGCGACCGCCCGGGACTAGCATACGAGCAGTACTTC.

V usage is TRBV27 and J usage is TRBJ2-7, with 8 bases fitting TRBD2. The germline V gene encodes CDR1 MNHEY and CDR2 SMNVEV (reference sequence). The V segment lost 7 bases and the J segment 4 bases; nucleotides outside the gene matches: 9. The CDR3 spans 14 residues. CDR3 in DNA: TGTGCCAGCAAACCGGGACTAGTAGTTTACGAGCAGTACTTC. It is translated as CASKPGLVVYEQYF.

The genes are TRBV6-2 or TRBV6-3 and TRBJ2-1, with D perhaps matching TRBD2 (6 bases). There are 15 residues in the CDR3. Germline lookup yields CDR1 MNHEY and CDR2 SVGEGT. The V and J ends lost 3 bases and 0 bases respectively, with 9 bases between them. CDR3 amino acids: CASSYGGSSYNEQFF. CDR3 bases: TGTGCCAGCAGTTATGGGGGGAGCTCCTACAATGAGCAGTTCTTC.

The chain has TRBV18 and TRBJ2-1; 9 bases fit TRBD1. CDR1 and CDR2 from the germline V gene are KGHSH and LQKENI. V lost 1 base to trimming and J lost 7 bases; unmatched junction nucleotides: 2. The CDR3 has 14 residues. The CDR3 DNA sequence: TGTGCCAGCTCACCACAGGGACAGGGTAATGAGCAGTTCTTC. This gives the protein CASSPQGQGNEQFF. The variable domain in full, completed from reference TRBV18 and TRBJ2-1, reads NAGVMQNPRHLVRRRGQEARLRCSPMKGHSHVYWYRQLPEEGLKFMVYLQKENIIDESGMPKERFSAEFPKEGPSILRIQQVVRGDSAAYFCASSPQGQGNEQFFGPGTRLTVL.

The chain carries TRBV5-6 and TRBJ2-7; 7 positions match TRBD2. Trimming removed 3 bases from V and 0 bases from J; junction bases left unmatched: 6. CDR1 and CDR2 from the germline V gene are SGHDT and YYEEEE. The CDR3 length is 15 residues. The CDR3 DNA sequence: TGTGCCAGCAGCTACCGGGGACTACGCTCCTACGAGCAGTACTTC. This codes for CASSYRGLRSYEQYF.

This rearrangement joins TRBV27 to TRBJ2-7; tentative D call: TRBD2 (5 bases). Trimming took off 5 bases at V and 6 bases at J, with 17 bases between the two ends. The CDR3 is 14 residues long. CDR1 is MNHEY and CDR2 is SMNVEV in the germline V gene (reference sequence). The chain's CDR3 is CASSLLEQSAEQYF. In nucleotides, the CDR3 is TGTGCCAGCAGTCTACTAGAACAATCAGCCGAGCAGTACTTC.

V gene TRBV28 combines with J gene TRBJ1-2; perhaps TRBD1 as D (6 bases). CDR1 MDHEN and CDR2 SYDVKM come from the germline V gene. Trimming removed 6 bases at V and 2 bases at J, with 28 bases between. The CDR3 consists of 19 residues. The chain's CDR3 is CASSRRDLGARTVNYGYTF. CDR3 in DNA: TGTGCCAGCAGCCGACGCGACTTGGGGGCCCGAACTGTCAACTATGGCTACACCTTC.

This chain uses TRBV11-1 with TRBJ2-3; TRBD2 aligns across 9 bases. The junction had 2 bases not matched to a gene; V was cut back by 5 bases and J by 2 bases. The CDR3 is made up of 14 amino acids. Germline values: CDR1 SGHAT, CDR2 FQDESV (reference sequence). For the CDR3, the DNA is TGTGCCAGCAGCCCGGGACTAGCCACAGATACGCAGTATTTT. Translating gives CASSPGLATDTQYF.